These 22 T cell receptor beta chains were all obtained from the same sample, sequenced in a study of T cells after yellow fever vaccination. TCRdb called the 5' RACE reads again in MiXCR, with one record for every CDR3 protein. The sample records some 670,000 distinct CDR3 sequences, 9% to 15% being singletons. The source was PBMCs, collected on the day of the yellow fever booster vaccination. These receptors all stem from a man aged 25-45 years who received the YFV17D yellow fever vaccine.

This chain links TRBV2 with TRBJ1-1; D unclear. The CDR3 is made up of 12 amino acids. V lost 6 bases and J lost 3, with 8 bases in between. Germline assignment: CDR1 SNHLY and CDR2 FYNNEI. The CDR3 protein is CASRQSDTEAFF. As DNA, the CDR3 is TGTGCCAGCAGACAGAGTGACACTGAAGCTTTCTTT.

The CDR3 here is CSALWGLAGGNTGELFF. The CDR3 nucleotides read TGCAGCGCGCTGTGGGGACTAGCGGGAGGAAACACCGGGGAGCTGTTTTTT. This sequence joins TRBV29-1 and TRBJ2-2, with 15 positions matching TRBD2. V lost 7 bases and J lost 2; bases outside the gene matches: 8. Germline V gene data show CDR1 as SQVTM and CDR2 as ANQGSEA. The CDR3 extends over 17 amino acids.

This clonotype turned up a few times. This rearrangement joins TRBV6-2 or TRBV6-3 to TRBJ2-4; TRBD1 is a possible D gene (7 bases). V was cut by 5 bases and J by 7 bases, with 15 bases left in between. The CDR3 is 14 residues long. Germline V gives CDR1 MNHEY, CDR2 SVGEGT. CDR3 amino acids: CASSRGGGANIQYF. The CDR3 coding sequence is TGTGCCAGCAGTCGTGGAGGGGGCGCGAACATTCAGTACTTC.

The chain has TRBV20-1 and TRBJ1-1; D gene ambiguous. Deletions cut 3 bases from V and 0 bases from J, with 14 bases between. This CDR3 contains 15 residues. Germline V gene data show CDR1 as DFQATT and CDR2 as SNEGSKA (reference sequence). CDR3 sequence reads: CSASRATPLNTEAFF. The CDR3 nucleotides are TGCAGTGCTAGTCGGGCCACCCCTTTGAACACTGAAGCTTTCTTT.

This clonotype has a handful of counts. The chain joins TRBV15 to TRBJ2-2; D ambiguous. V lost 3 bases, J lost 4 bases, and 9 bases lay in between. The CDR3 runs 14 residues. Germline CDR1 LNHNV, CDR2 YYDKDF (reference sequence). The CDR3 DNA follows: TGTGCCACCAGCAGCCCCAGAGCCACCGGGGAGCTGTTTTTT. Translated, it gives CATSSPRATGELFF. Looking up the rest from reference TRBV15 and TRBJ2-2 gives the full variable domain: DAMVIQNPRYQVTQFGKPVTLSCSQTLNHNVMYWYQQKSSQAPKLLFHYYDKDFNNEADTPDNFQSRRPNTSFCFLDIRSPGLGDTAMYLCATSSPRATGELFFGEGSRLTVL.

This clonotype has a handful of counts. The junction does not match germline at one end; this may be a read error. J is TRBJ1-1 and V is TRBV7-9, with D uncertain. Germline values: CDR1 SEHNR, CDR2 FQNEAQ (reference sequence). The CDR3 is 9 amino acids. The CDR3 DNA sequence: TGTGCCAGCAGCCCCGGGATAACCTTT. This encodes CASSPGITF.

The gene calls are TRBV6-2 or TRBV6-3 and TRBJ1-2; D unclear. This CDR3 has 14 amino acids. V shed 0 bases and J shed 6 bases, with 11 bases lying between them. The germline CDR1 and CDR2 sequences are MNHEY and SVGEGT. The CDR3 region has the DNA TGTGCCAGCAGTTACTCGATGGCAGAAGATGGCTACACCTTC. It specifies CASSYSMAEDGYTF.

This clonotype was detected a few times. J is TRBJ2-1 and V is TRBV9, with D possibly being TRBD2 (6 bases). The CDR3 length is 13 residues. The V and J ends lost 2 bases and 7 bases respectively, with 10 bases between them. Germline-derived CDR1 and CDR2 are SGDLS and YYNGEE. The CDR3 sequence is CASSVGTENEQFF. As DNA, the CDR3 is TGTGCCAGCAGCGTGGGGACTGAGAATGAGCAGTTCTTC.

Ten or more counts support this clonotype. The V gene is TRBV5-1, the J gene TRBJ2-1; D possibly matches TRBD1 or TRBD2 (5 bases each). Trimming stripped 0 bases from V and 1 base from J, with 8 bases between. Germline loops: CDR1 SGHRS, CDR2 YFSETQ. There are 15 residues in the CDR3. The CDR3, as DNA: TGCGCCAGCAGCTTGGCCGAGGGGTCCTACAATGAGCAGTTCTTC. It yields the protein CASSLAEGSYNEQFF.

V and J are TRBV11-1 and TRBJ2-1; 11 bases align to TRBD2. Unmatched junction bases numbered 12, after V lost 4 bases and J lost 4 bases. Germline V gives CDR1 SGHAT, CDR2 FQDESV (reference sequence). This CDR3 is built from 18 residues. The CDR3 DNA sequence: TGTGCCAGCAGCTCGGTGCGATTGGGGACTAGCGGTTACAATGAGCAGTTCTTC. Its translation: CASSSVRLGTSGYNEQFF.

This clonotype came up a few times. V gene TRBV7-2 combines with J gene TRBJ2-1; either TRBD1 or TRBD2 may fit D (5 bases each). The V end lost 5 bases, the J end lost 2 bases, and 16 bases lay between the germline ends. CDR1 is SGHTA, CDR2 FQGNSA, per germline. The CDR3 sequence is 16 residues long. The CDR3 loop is CASSPPPGPPYNEQFF. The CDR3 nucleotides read TGTGCCAGCAGCCCCCCCCCGGGACCACCCTACAATGAGCAGTTCTTC.

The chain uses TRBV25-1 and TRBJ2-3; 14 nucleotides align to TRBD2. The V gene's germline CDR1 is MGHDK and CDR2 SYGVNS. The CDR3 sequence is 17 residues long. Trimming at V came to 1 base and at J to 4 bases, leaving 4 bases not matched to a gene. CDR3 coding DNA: TGTGCCAGCAGTGAATCGAGACTAGCGGGAGGGTCAGATACGCAGTATTTT. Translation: CASSESRLAGGSDTQYF. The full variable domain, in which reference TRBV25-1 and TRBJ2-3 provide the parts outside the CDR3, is EADIYQTPRYLVIGTGKKITLECSQTMGHDKMYWYQQDPGMELHLIHYSYGVNSTEKGDLSSESTVSRIRTEHFPLTLESARPSHTSQYLCASSESRLAGGSDTQYFGPGTRLTVL.

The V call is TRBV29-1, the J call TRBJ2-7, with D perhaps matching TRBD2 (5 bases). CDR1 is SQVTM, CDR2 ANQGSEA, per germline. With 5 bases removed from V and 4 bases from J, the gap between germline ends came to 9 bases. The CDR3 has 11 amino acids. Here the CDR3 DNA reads TGCAGCGTTCAACTAGGGTACGAGCAGTACTTC. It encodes CSVQLGYEQYF.

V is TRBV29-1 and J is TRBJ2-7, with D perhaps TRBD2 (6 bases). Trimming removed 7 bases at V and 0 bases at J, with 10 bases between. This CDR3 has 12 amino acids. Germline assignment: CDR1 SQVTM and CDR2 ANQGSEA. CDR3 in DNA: TGCAGCGCAGCGACTAGCTCCTACGAGCAGTACTTC. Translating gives CSAATSSYEQYF.

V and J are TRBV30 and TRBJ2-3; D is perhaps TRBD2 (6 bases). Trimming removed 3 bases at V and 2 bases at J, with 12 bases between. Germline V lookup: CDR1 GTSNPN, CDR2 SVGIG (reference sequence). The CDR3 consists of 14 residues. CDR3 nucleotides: TGTGCCTGGAGCCGGGCGGGAAACACAGATACGCAGTATTTT. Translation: CAWSRAGNTDTQYF.

The CDR3 spells CASRVAGGDEQYF. The CDR3 nucleotides read TGTGCCAGCAGGGTAGCGGGAGGCGACGAGCAGTACTTC. The chain couples TRBV6-1 to TRBJ2-7; TRBD2 agrees at 10 bases. The CDR3 is 13 amino acids. The germline gives CDR1 MNHNS, CDR2 SASEGT. The junction had 4 bases not matched to a gene; V was cut back by 6 bases and J by 5 bases.

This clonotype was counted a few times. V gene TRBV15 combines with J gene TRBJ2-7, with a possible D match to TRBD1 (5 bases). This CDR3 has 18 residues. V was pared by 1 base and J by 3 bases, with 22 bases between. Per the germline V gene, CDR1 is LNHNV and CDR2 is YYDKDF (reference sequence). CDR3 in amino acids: CATSRATYGHAAYYEQYF. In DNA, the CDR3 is TGTGCCACCAGCAGAGCTACCTACGGACACGCCGCCTACTACGAGCAGTACTTC.

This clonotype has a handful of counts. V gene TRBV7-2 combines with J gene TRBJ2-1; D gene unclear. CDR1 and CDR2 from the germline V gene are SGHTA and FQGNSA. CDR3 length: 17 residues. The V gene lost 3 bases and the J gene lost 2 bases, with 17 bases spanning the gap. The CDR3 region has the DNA TGTGCCAGCAGCTTGTCTTTTGGTGTGGCGGCCTACAATGAGCAGTTCTTC. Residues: CASSLSFGVAAYNEQFF.

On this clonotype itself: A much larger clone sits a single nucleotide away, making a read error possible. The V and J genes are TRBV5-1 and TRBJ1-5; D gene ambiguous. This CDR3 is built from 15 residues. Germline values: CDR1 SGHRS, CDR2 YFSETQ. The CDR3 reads CASSLTGNSNQLQHF. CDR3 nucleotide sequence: TGCGCCAGCAGCTTGACTGGGAACAGCAATCAGCTCCAGCATTTT.

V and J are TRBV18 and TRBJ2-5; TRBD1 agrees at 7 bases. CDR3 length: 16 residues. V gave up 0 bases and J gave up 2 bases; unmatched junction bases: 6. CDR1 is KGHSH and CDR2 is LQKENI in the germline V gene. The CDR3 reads CASSPPGGQLQETQYF. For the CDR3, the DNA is TGTGCCAGCTCACCACCAGGGGGACAGCTGCAAGAGACCCAGTACTTC.

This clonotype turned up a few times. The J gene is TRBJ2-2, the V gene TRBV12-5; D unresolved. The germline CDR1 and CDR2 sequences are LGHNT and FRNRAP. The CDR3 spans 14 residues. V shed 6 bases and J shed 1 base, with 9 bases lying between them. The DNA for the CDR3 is TGTGCTAGTGGCGGTCGGAAGAACACCGGGGAGCTGTTTTTT. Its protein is CASGGRKNTGELFF.

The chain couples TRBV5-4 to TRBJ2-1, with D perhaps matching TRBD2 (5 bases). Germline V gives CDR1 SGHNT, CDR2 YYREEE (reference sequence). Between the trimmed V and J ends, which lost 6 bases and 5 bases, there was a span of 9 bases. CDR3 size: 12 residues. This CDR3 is CASITRDNEQFF. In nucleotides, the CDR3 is TGTGCCAGCATAACTAGGGACAATGAGCAGTTCTTC.